This T cell receptor (beta chain) was recorded in a study of T cells in Graves' hyperthyroidism and ophthalmopathy. The ends were cut back, 0 bases at V and 3 bases at J, with 15 bases in the middle. This CDR3 comprises 17 residues. The V gene's germline CDR1 is MGHRA and CDR2 YSYEKL. Hyperthyroidism was newly diagnosed in patients aged 18 to 65 (duration under 2 months). Using 9.5 to 10 ml of fresh peripheral blood, PBMCs were prepared. In this sample, this clonotype turned up many times. Antigen unknown. Study outcomes and limitations: Most clonotypes expanded in thyroid above 0.001 were likewise present in blood.

The TCR beta CDR3 regions underwent amplification using RNA transcripts as the source. A set of HTBI primers served as the primers for a first-round RT-PCR of the TCR CDR3. Via MiXCR, TCRdb re-called the multiplex PCR reads, giving one row per CDR3 protein. The profile covers more than 100,000 distinct CDR3 sequences, with roughly 50% appearing a single time and under 30% taken by the ten largest. The V call is TRBV4-1, the J call TRBJ1-5; D possibly corresponds to TRBD1 (5 bases). The sequence was obtained from a man between 40 and 49 years old with Graves' hyperthyroidism. Input material: blood. Written as DNA, the CDR3 is TGCGCCAGCAGCCAAGATCTGGGGGAACGGAACAATCAGCCCCAGCATTTT. Translating gives CASSQDLGERNNQPQHF.